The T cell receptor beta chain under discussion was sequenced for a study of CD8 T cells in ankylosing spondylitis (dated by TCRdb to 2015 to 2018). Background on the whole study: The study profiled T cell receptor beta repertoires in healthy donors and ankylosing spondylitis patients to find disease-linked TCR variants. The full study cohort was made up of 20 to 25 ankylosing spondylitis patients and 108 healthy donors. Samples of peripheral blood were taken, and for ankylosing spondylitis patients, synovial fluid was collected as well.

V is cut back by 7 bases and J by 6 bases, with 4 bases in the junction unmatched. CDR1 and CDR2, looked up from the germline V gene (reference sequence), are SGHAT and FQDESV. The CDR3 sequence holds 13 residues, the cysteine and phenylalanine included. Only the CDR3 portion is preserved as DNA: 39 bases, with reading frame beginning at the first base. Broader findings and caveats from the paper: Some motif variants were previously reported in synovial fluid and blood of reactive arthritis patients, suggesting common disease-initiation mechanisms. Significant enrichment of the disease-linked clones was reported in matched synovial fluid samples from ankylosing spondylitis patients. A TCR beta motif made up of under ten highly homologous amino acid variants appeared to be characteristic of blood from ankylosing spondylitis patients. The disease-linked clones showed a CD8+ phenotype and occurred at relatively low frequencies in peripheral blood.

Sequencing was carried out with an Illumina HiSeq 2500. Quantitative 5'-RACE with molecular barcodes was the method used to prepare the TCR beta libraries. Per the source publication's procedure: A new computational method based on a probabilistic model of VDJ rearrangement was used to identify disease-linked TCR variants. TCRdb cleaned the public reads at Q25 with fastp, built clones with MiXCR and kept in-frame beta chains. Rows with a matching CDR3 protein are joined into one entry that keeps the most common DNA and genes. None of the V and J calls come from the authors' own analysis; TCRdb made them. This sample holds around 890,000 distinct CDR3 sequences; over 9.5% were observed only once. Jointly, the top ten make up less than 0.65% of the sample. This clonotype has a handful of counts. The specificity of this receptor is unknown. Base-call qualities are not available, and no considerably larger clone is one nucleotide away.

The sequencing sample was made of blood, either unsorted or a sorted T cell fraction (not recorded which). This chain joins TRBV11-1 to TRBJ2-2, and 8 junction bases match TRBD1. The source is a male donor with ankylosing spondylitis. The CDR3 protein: CASKMTGAGELFF. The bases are TGTGCCAGCAAAATGACAGGGGCCGGGGAGCTGTTTTTT.